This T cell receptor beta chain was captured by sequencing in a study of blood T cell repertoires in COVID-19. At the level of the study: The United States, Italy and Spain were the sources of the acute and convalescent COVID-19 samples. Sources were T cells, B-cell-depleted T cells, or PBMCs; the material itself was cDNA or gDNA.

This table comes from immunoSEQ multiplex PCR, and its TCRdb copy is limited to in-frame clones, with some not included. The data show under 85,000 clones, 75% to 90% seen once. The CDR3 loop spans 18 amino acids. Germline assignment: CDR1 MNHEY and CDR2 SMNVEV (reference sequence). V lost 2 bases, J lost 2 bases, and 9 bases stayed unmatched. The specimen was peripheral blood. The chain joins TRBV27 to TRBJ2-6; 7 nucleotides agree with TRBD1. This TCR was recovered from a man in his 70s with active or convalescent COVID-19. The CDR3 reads CASSLRGQKYAGANVLTF. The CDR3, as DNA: TGTGCCAGCAGTTTACGGGGACAGAAATACGCTGGGGCCAACGTCCTGACTTTC.